In this sample, the clone carrying this T cell receptor beta chain turned up many times. What it binds is unknown. V was pared by 7 bases and J by 0 bases, with 18 bases of the junction left unmatched. CDR3 length equals 19 residues. Germline V gives CDR1 MNHEY, CDR2 SMNVEV (reference sequence). 5'RACE generated cDNA with 10-nucleotide random UMIs. TCRdb reanalysed the 5' RACE reads using MiXCR and keeps one entry per CDR3 protein. Of some 86,000 distinct CDR3 sequences listed, approximately 2.4% are singletons. The sample originates from a study of neurological immune-mediated disorders. Study-wide background: The roughly 34 multiple sclerosis patients comprised some 30 that were relapsing-remitting and 3 that were secondary progressive.

Points from the study as a whole: The highest TCR clonal expansion occurred in HTLV-1-associated myelopathy; multiple sclerosis fell below healthy controls. Among expanded clones, no CDR3 amino acid sequences were shared across subjects, a pattern suggesting private repertoires in all groups.

The V call is TRBV27, the J call TRBJ1-1, with 9 bases fitting TRBD1. Sequencing input: PBMCs. The receptor was isolated from a woman aged 25 to 39 with multiple sclerosis. CDR3 DNA sequence: TGTGCCAGCACTAAGCGTACCTCCGGGACAGGGTACATGAACACTGAAGCTTTCTTT. It encodes CASTKRTSGTGYMNTEAFF.